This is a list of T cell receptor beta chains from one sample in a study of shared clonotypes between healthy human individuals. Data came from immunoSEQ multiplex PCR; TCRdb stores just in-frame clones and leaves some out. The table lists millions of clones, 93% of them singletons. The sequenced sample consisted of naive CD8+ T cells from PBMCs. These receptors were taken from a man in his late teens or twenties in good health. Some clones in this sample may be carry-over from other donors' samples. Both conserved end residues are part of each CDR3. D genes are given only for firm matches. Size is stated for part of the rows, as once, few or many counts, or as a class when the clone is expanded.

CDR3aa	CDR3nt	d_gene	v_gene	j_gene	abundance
CASSPGGLAWNEQFF	TGTGCCAGCAGCCCCGGGGGACTAGCTTGGAATGAGCAGTTCTTC	TRBD2	TRBV7-8	TRBJ2-1	-
CASSVAEGSGNTIYF	TGTGCCAGCAGCGTAGCTGAGGGCTCTGGAAACACCATATATTTT	-	TRBV9	TRBJ1-3	-
CSVEGGDRGPYEQYF	TGCAGCGTTGAAGGGGGGGACAGGGGGCCCTACGAGCAGTACTTC	TRBD1	TRBV29-1	TRBJ2-7	-
CASSLVADYEQYF	TGTGCCAGCAGCTTAGTGGCGGACTACGAGCAGTACTTC	-	TRBV11-2	TRBJ2-7	once
CASSSPGAEQYF	TGTGCCAGCAGTTCCCCCGGGGCCGAGCAGTACTTC	-	TRBV27	TRBJ2-7	-
CASSIHPRSGAPEQYF	TGTGCCAGTAGTATCCATCCCCGATCGGGGGCCCCGGAGCAGTACTTC	-	TRBV19	TRBJ2-7	-
CASSQPISAGNEQFF	TGCGCCAGCAGCCAGCCAATATCCGCGGGGAATGAGCAGTTCTTC	-	TRBV4-1	TRBJ2-1	once
CASMSRDTGELFF	TGTGCCAGCATGTCTAGGGACACCGGGGAGCTGTTTTTT	-	TRBV2	TRBJ2-2	-
CASSFYPEQFF	TGTGCCAGCAGCTTTTACCCGGAGCAGTTCTTC	-	TRBV7-9	TRBJ2-1	-
CASSLARGTEAFF	TGTGCCAGCAGTTTAGCCAGGGGCACTGAAGCTTTCTTT	-	TRBV27	TRBJ1-1	-
CASSPRRREWGETQYF	TGTGCCAGCAGCCCTAGACGGAGGGAGTGGGGAGAGACCCAGTACTTC	-	TRBV14	TRBJ2-5	-
CASRPTSGYNEQFF	TGTGCCAGCAGACCGACTAGCGGTTACAATGAGCAGTTCTTC	TRBD2	TRBV11-2	TRBJ2-1	-
CASSRRIRTVKTHRDEQFF	TGTGCCAGCAGCCGCCGAATCCGGACAGTCAAAACACATCGCGATGAGCAGTTCTTC	-	TRBV28	TRBJ2-1	once
CASSFSPPGADEQFF	TGTGCCAGCAGCTTCTCACCGCCGGGGGCTGATGAGCAGTTCTTC	-	TRBV7-2	TRBJ2-1	-
CASSRQGGLGSGANVLTF	TGTGCCAGCAGCCGACAGGGAGGACTGGGGTCTGGGGCCAACGTCCTGACTTTC	-	TRBV5-6	TRBJ2-6	-
CASSGRPTASTDTQYF	TGTGCCAGCAGTGGAAGACCGACAGCTAGCACAGATACGCAGTATTTT	-	TRBV6-1	TRBJ2-3	-
CASSVGSLGQGTNYGYTF	TGTGCCAGCAGCGTCGGATCCTTAGGACAGGGGACTAACTATGGCTACACCTTC	TRBD1	TRBV7-9	TRBJ1-2	-
CASSLSTSGSSYEQYF	TGTGCCAGCAGTTTATCGACTAGCGGCTCCTCCTACGAGCAGTACTTC	TRBD2	TRBV27	TRBJ2-7	-
CASSSGELGPPYEQYF	TGTGCCAGCAGCTCAGGCGAATTGGGGCCCCCCTACGAGCAGTACTTC	-	TRBV7-9	TRBJ2-7	-
CASSSNEGLSNQPQHF	TGTGCCAGTAGTAGCAACGAAGGATTGAGCAATCAGCCCCAGCATTTT	-	TRBV19	TRBJ1-5	-
CAWWGETQYF	TGTGCCTGGTGGGGAGAGACCCAGTACTTC	-	TRBV30	TRBJ2-5	-
CASSKKSGGPQPQHF	TGTGCCAGCAGCAAAAAAAGTGGGGGACCTCAGCCCCAGCATTTT	-	TRBV21-1	TRBJ1-5	-
CATSSALGGLENIQYF	TGTGCCACCAGCTCCGCCCTGGGGGGGTTGGAAAACATTCAGTACTTC	TRBD2	TRBV15	TRBJ2-4	-
CASSIGAANQPQHF	TGTGCCAGTAGTATTGGGGCAGCGAATCAGCCCCAGCATTTT	-	TRBV19	TRBJ1-5	-
CASSPRTGKWADTQYF	TGTGCCAGCAGCCCTCGGACAGGGAAGTGGGCAGATACGCAGTATTTT	TRBD1	TRBV9	TRBJ2-3	-
CASSPSQGWGGNQPQHF	TGTGCCAGCAGCCCCTCCCAGGGGTGGGGCGGCAATCAGCCCCAGCATTTT	-	TRBV7-8	TRBJ1-5	-
CASSDQLEAGELFF	TGCGCCAGCAGTGACCAGCTGGAGGCCGGGGAGCTGTTTTTT	-	TRBV10-1	TRBJ2-2	-
CASSLEGTRSYEQYF	TGTGCCAGCAGCTTAGAGGGGACAAGATCCTACGAGCAGTACTTC	-	TRBV7-6	TRBJ2-7	-
CASSGLAGGVEQFF	TGCGCCAGCAGTGGACTAGCGGGAGGTGTTGAGCAGTTCTTC	TRBD2	TRBV10-2	TRBJ2-1	-
CASSLPDGSGGYTF	TGCGCCAGCAGCTTGCCCGACGGAAGCGGCGGCTACACCTTC	-	TRBV5-1	TRBJ1-2	-
CATLGTGAGGAYNEKLFF	TGTGCCACCCTAGGTACAGGCGCGGGGGGGGCCTATAATGAAAAACTGTTTTTT	-	TRBV25-1	TRBJ1-4	-
CASSEMTSGRAHTGELFF	TGCGCCAGCAGTGAGATGACTAGCGGGAGGGCCCACACCGGGGAGCTGTTTTTT	TRBD2	TRBV10-1	TRBJ2-2	-
CASSAGGQPQHF	TGTGCCAGCAGCGCAGGGGGCCAGCCCCAGCATTTT	TRBD1	TRBV13	TRBJ1-5	-
CASSPGQGALGEQYF	TGTGCCAGCAGCCCTGGACAGGGGGCTTTGGGCGAGCAGTACTTC	TRBD1	TRBV4-2	TRBJ2-7	once
CASSRTSGRAGKTQYF	TGTGCCAGCAGTAGGACTAGCGGGAGGGCGGGAAAGACCCAGTACTTC	TRBD2	TRBV9	TRBJ2-5	-
CASSPSLAGWDIQYF	TGTGCCAGCAGTCCCTCCCTAGCGGGATGGGACATTCAGTACTTC	TRBD2	TRBV27	TRBJ2-4	-
CASSKVSASGSPDSTDTQYF	TGTGCCAGCAGCAAAGTTTCGGCTAGCGGGAGTCCTGATAGCACAGATACGCAGTATTTT	-	TRBV21-1	TRBJ2-3	once
CSVGPTGTGELFF	TGCAGCGTCGGACCGACAGGCACCGGGGAGCTGTTTTTT	-	TRBV29-1	TRBJ2-2	-
CSVDRGGTGYTF	TGCAGCGTCGATAGAGGGGGCACTGGCTACACCTTC	TRBD1	TRBV29-1	TRBJ1-2	-
CASSLTSGRNNEQFF	TGTGCCAGCAGCCTAACTAGCGGGAGGAACAATGAGCAGTTCTTC	TRBD2	TRBV5-6	TRBJ2-1	-
CASSLGAGGYNEQFF	TGTGCCAGCAGCTTAGGAGCAGGGGGGTACAATGAGCAGTTCTTC	-	TRBV7-6	TRBJ2-1	-
CASSLDGYEQYF	TGTGCCAGCAGTCTCGATGGCTACGAGCAGTACTTC	-	TRBV27	TRBJ2-7	-
CASSLRTGLAKNIQYF	TGTGCCAGCAGTTTACGGACAGGGCTAGCCAAAAACATTCAGTACTTC	TRBD1	TRBV28	TRBJ2-4	-
CASRQSWPENIQYF	TGTGCCAGCAGACAGAGTTGGCCAGAGAACATTCAGTACTTC	-	TRBV7-2	TRBJ2-4	-
CASSEATGSSRDSPLHF	TGTGCCAGCAGTGAAGCCACAGGATCAAGCAGGGACTCACCCCTCCACTTT	-	TRBV2	TRBJ1-6	-
CASSSNALSETFLDYGYTF	TGTGCCAGCAGTTCCAACGCTCTCTCAGAGACTTTTTTGGACTATGGCTACACCTTC	-	TRBV27	TRBJ1-2	-
CASSPSAHAIPQAFF	TGTGCCAGCAGCCCCTCAGCCCATGCGATCCCCCAAGCTTTCTTT	-	TRBV13	TRBJ1-1	-
CASSEGAGDSYNEQFF	TGTGCCAGCAGTGAAGGGGCAGGGGACTCCTACAATGAGCAGTTCTTC	-	TRBV6-1	TRBJ2-1	-
CAPGPAVLPYGYTF	TGTGCCCCGGGCCCGGCCGTCTTGCCCTATGGCTACACCTTC	-	TRBV5-8	TRBJ1-2	-
CAISEQTSGTLVGYEQFF	TGTGCCATCAGTGAGCAGACTAGCGGGACGCTGGTCGGGTACGAGCAGTTCTTC	TRBD2	TRBV10-3	TRBJ2-1	-
CASSSGLSYEQYF	TGTGCCAGCAGCTCGGGCCTTTCTTACGAGCAGTACTTC	-	TRBV5-6	TRBJ2-7	-
CASSDPGQGLNEQFF	TGTGCCAGCAGCGACCCGGGACAGGGTTTGAATGAGCAGTTCTTC	TRBD1	TRBV9	TRBJ2-1	once
CASSLDLRGGRTGELFF	TGCGCCAGCAGCTTGGATTTGAGAGGAGGGAGAACCGGGGAGCTGTTTTTT	-	TRBV5-1	TRBJ2-2	-
CASSLPPYDEQYF	TGTGCCAGCAGCTTACCCCCCTACGACGAGCAGTACTTC	-	TRBV7-3	TRBJ2-7	-